The 32 T cell receptor beta chains given below trace back to one sample, sequenced in a study of T cells in Graves' hyperthyroidism and ophthalmopathy (dated by TCRdb to between 2018 and 2021). Library preparation was by multiplex PCR. TCRdb shows the sequencer as Illumina HiSeq 2000. The TCR beta CDR3 regions were amplified from RNA transcripts. A first-round RT-PCR of the TCR CDR3 used the HTBI primer set with the Qiagen OneStep RT-PCR kit. Starting from the raw public reads, TCRdb applied fastp trimming at Q25, assembled clones with MiXCR and retained in-frame beta chains. Records with the same CDR3 protein are collapsed into one entry carrying the most frequent genes and DNA. The sample table records under 400,000 distinct CDR3 sequences; roughly 18% of these occur just once. Under 55% of the sample belongs to the ten largest clones. Sequences were obtained from blood. These receptors were collected from a woman in her 50s with Graves' hyperthyroidism.

This clonotype has a handful of counts. The genes are TRBV6-1 and TRBJ1-1; D gene uncertain. The CDR3 is made up of 14 amino acids. Trimming stripped 1 base from V and 7 bases from J, with 13 bases between. Per the germline V gene, CDR1 is MNHNS and CDR2 is SASEGT. The CDR3 nucleotides read TGTGCCAGCAGTGAAGAAGGACGGGTCTATGAAGCTTTCTTT. This gives the protein CASSEEGRVYEAFF.

This clonotype was seen at least ten times. The chain couples TRBV7-8 to TRBJ1-2, with 8 nucleotides matching TRBD1. The CDR3 has 15 residues. Germline V gives CDR1 SGHVS, CDR2 FQNEAQ. V was clipped by 4 bases and J by 7 bases; unmatched bases: 11. The CDR3 region is CASSSTGTGPGGYTF. DNA for the CDR3: TGTGCCAGCAGCTCTACCGGGACAGGACCTGGTGGCTACACCTTC. Full variable domain (missing parts from reference TRBV7-8 and TRBJ1-2): GAGVSQSPRYKVAKRGQDVALRCDPISGHVSLFWYQQALGQGPEFLTYFQNEAQLDKSGLPSDRFFAERPEGSVSTLKIQRTQQEDSAVYLCASSSTGTGPGGYTFGSGTRLTVV.

This clonotype was seen ten or more times. This chain joins TRBV5-1 and TRBJ1-1; 8 nucleotides match TRBD1. This CDR3 spans 16 amino acids. Germline trimming cut 5 bases from V and 2 bases from J; bases unmatched to any gene: 11. From germline, CDR1 is SGHRS and CDR2 YFSETQ. The CDR3 spells CASRSTGTGVNTEAFF. CDR3 DNA: TGCGCCAGCAGATCGACCGGGACAGGCGTCAACACTGAAGCTTTCTTT.

This clonotype was observed at least ten times. V usage is TRBV2 and J usage is TRBJ2-5; D is tentatively TRBD1 or TRBD2 (5 bases each). V was shortened by 6 bases and J by 5 bases, with 16 bases between the two germline ends. In germline, CDR1 is SNHLY, CDR2 FYNNEI. CDR3 length equals 14 residues. CDR3 residues: CASRAPGRPETQYF. CDR3 sequence (DNA): TGTGCCAGCAGGGCCCCGGGACGTCCGGAGACCCAGTACTTC.

This clonotype was counted many times. The chain carries TRBV12-3 or TRBV12-4 and TRBJ1-5; no reliable D call. Trimming removed 6 bases at V and 0 bases at J, with 12 bases between. CDR3 length equals 15 residues. CDR3 sequence reads: CASRVMGFSNQPQHF. The CDR3 DNA sequence: TGTGCCAGCAGGGTCATGGGTTTTAGCAATCAGCCCCAGCATTTT.

This clonotype was seen ten or more times. V and J are TRBV20-1 and TRBJ2-5; 7 bases match TRBD2. The length of the CDR3 is 14 residues. V lost 0 bases, J lost 5 bases, and 6 bases stayed unmatched. The germline gives CDR1 DFQATT, CDR2 SNEGSKA (reference sequence). DNA of the CDR3: TGCAGTGCTAGAGATGTTGGGGGGGTTGAGACCCAGTACTTC. Translated: CSARDVGGVETQYF.

This clonotype was detected many times. The J gene is TRBJ1-1, the V gene TRBV30; no clear D gene. The CDR3 is made up of 15 amino acids. Trimming pared 3 bases from V and 0 bases from J, leaving 14 bases between. Germline CDR1 and CDR2: GTSNPN and SVGIG (reference sequence). Written as DNA, the CDR3 is TGTGCCTGGAGGTTACGGGCTGACGTGAACACTGAAGCTTTCTTT. Its translation is CAWRLRADVNTEAFF.

Of note for this clonotype: The final CDR3 position lacks the conserved phenylalanine or tryptophan, pointing to a likely read error. V and J are TRBV6-2 or TRBV6-3 and TRBJ2-6; weak D call: TRBD1 (6 bases). The CDR3 is 17 residues long. Trimming left V 4 bases short and J 1 base short, with 14 bases between. CDR1 is MNHEY and CDR2 is SVGEGT in the germline V gene. The CDR3 protein is CASSSWVGASGANVLTL. The CDR3 coding sequence is TGTGCCAGCAGTTCCTGGGTGGGGGCGTCTGGGGCCAACGTCCTGACTCTC.

This clonotype was seen many times. V and J are TRBV29-1 and TRBJ1-1; D might be TRBD1 (6 bases). The CDR3 totals 15 residues. Trimming removed 0 bases at V and 8 bases at J, with 19 bases between. CDR1 SQVTM and CDR2 ANQGSEA come from the germline V gene. The CDR3 is CSVEEAGAIRGEAFF. The CDR3, as DNA: TGCAGCGTTGAAGAAGCAGGGGCTATAAGGGGGGAAGCTTTCTTT.

The V call is TRBV14, the J call TRBJ1-2; D ambiguous. Germline V gene lookup returns CDR1 SGHDN and CDR2 FVKESK. The CDR3 is 13 amino acids. The V and J ends lost 4 bases and 3 bases respectively, with 9 bases between them. The CDR3 loop is CASSLGVYYGYTF. The CDR3, as DNA: TGTGCCAGCAGCCTCGGGGTCTACTATGGCTACACCTTC.

This chain connects TRBV6-1 to TRBJ1-3; the D gene is possibly TRBD1 (5 bases). The CDR3 sequence is 14 residues long. Per germline, CDR1 MNHNS and CDR2 SASEGT. V was pared by 8 bases and J by 0 bases, with 11 bases between. CDR3 amino acids: CASRQGYSGNTIYF. CDR3 bases: TGTGCCAGCCGTCAGGGCTACTCTGGAAACACCATATATTTT.

This chain joins TRBV7-9 and TRBJ1-4, with a tentative D call TRBD1 (6 bases). From germline, CDR1 is SEHNR and CDR2 FQNEAQ (reference sequence). V was pared by 3 bases and J by 8 bases, with 10 bases between. The CDR3 length is 13 residues. The CDR3 DNA follows: TGTGCCAGCAGCTTGGGGGCTGTGGAAAAACTGTTTTTT. Translation: CASSLGAVEKLFF.

Many counts were recorded for this clonotype. This sequence joins TRBV11-2 and TRBJ2-1, with 12 bases identical to TRBD2. The CDR3 length is 16 residues. J lost 7 bases, V lost 4 bases, and 8 bases had no gene match. Germline V gives CDR1 SGHAT, CDR2 FQNNGV. The CDR3 DNA reads as TGTGCCAGCAGCTCCCTAGCGGGAGGGGGTGGGAATGAGCAGTTCTTC. Translating gives CASSSLAGGGGNEQFF.

The chain joins TRBV20-1 to TRBJ2-5, with TRBD2 identical over 11 bases. This CDR3 has 14 residues. Germline V gene sequence: CDR1 DFQATT, CDR2 SNEGSKA (reference sequence). The CDR3 sequence: CSPGPRLAGETQYF. CDR3 sequence (DNA): TGCTCCCCAGGCCCACGACTAGCGGGGGAGACCCAGTACTTC.

This clonotype was found a few times. The gene calls are TRBV5-1 and TRBJ2-1; TRBD2 aligns across 8 bases. CDR1 is SGHRS and CDR2 is YFSETQ in the germline V gene. CDR3 length: 14 residues. Germline trimming cut 4 bases from V and 3 bases from J; bases unmatched to any gene: 3. The CDR3 bases are TGCGCCAGCAGCCAAGCGGGGGACTACAATGAGCAGTTCTTC. This sequence encodes CASSQAGDYNEQFF.

V gene TRBV2 combines with J gene TRBJ1-5, with D unresolved. V lost 5 bases and J 1 base, leaving 12 bases between the germline ends. CDR1 and CDR2 (germline): SNHLY, FYNNEI. This CDR3 is built from 15 residues. CDR3 residues: CASSPLPLSNQPQHF. The CDR3 DNA reads TGTGCCAGCAGTCCGCTCCCACTGAGCAATCAGCCCCAGCATTTT.

The table lists this clonotype with many counts. The rearrangement joins TRBV11-2 to TRBJ2-5, with D tentatively TRBD1 (5 bases). CDR3 length: 11 amino acids. Per the germline V gene, CDR1 is SGHAT and CDR2 is FQNNGV. V lost 4 bases and J lost 5, with 5 bases in between. CDR3: CASSWGETQYF. Here the CDR3 DNA reads TGTGCCAGCAGCTGGGGCGAGACCCAGTACTTC.

Notes on this clonotype: A much larger clone differs by one base, so this may be a read error. The chain has TRBV11-2 and TRBJ2-7, with D possibly matching TRBD2 (5 bases). CDR3 length: 14 residues. Trimming left V 5 bases short and J 4 bases short, with 15 bases between. Germline values: CDR1 SGHAT, CDR2 FQNNGV. The CDR3 nucleotides read TGTGCCAGCAGCCCGACTGGCGGGTATTACGAGCAGTACTTC. It encodes CASSPTGGYYEQYF.

The chain uses TRBV2 and TRBJ2-3, with a possible D match to TRBD2 (6 bases). Germline-derived CDR1 and CDR2 are SNHLY and FYNNEI. The CDR3 consists of 16 residues. V lost 4 bases, J lost 1 base, and 15 bases lay in between. CDR3: CASSGEGSGGTDTQYF. In DNA form, the CDR3 reads TGTGCCAGCAGTGGAGAGGGTAGCGGAGGCACAGATACGCAGTATTTT. Full variable domain (rest looked up from reference TRBV2 and TRBJ2-3): EPEVTQTPSHQVTQMGQEVILRCVPISNHLYFYWYRQILGQKVEFLVSFYNNEISEKSEIFDDQFSVERPDGSNFTLKIRSTKLEDSAMYFCASSGEGSGGTDTQYFGPGTRLTVL.

V usage is TRBV5-1 and J usage is TRBJ2-7; D perhaps matches TRBD1 (5 bases). This CDR3 contains 14 residues. V lost 0 bases to trimming and J lost 0 bases, with 7 bases between them. The germline V gene has CDR1 SGHRS and CDR2 YFSETQ. CDR3: CASSLGQNSYEQYF. In DNA form, the CDR3 reads TGCGCCAGCAGCTTGGGACAGAACTCCTACGAGCAGTACTTC.

This clonotype was seen ten or more times. The rearrangement links TRBV6-1 to TRBJ2-3; TRBD2 matches 12 bases. Germline V CDR1 and CDR2: MNHNS, SASEGT. The V and J ends lost 6 bases and 0 bases, in that order; junction bases with no gene match: 16. This CDR3 region has 20 residues. CDR3 protein: CASRDHSTSGSSASTDTQYF. CDR3 DNA: TGTGCCAGCAGAGACCATTCGACTAGCGGGAGCTCGGCTAGCACAGATACGCAGTATTTT.

CDR3 coding DNA: TGTGCCAGCAGTTTCTTTAGGTCGAACACCGGGGAGCTGTTTTTT. It codes for CASSFFRSNTGELFF. The J gene is TRBJ2-2, the V gene TRBV27; D unclear. CDR3 length: 15 amino acids. Germline-derived CDR1 and CDR2 are MNHEY and SMNVEV (reference sequence). The germline V and J ends were trimmed by 3 bases and 0 bases, with 8 bases remaining between them.

The chain links TRBV30 to TRBJ1-3; maybe TRBD1 (5 bases). The CDR3 has 13 residues. CDR1 is GTSNPN and CDR2 is SVGIG in the germline V gene (reference sequence). V lost 5 bases, J lost 4 bases, and 12 bases lay in between. The CDR3 protein is CAWLFAGGNTIYF. The CDR3 nucleotides read TGTGCCTGGTTATTTGCAGGGGGAAACACCATATATTTT.

This chain connects TRBV3-1 to TRBJ1-1; D is ambiguous. The CDR3 consists of 14 residues. In germline, CDR1 is LGHDT, CDR2 YNNKEL (reference sequence). V was shortened by 7 bases and J by 1 base, with 13 bases between the two germline ends. As DNA, the CDR3 is TGTGCCAGCATTCTACGACACGGGAACACTGAAGCTTTCTTT. Protein sequence: CASILRHGNTEAFF. The whole variable domain, remainder taken from reference TRBV3-1 and TRBJ1-1, is DTAVSQTPKYLVTQMGNDKSIKCEQNLGHDTMYWYKQDSKKFLKIMFSYNNKELIINETVPNRFSPKSPDKAHLNLHINSLELGDSAVYFCASILRHGNTEAFFGQGTRLTVV.

This clonotype was found a few times. The gene calls are TRBV20-1 and TRBJ1-6; TRBD1 agrees at 7 bases. Trimming cost V 3 bases and J 7 bases; bases outside gene matches: 9. There are 15 residues in the CDR3. CDR1 DFQATT and CDR2 SNEGSKA come from the germline V gene (reference sequence). CDR3: CSASTQGGGNSPLHF. The CDR3 nucleotides read TGCAGTGCTAGTACCCAAGGGGGCGGAAATTCACCCCTCCACTTT.

This clonotype was counted at least ten times. The rearrangement links TRBV11-2 to TRBJ2-7; 7 nucleotides line up with TRBD1. Germline CDR1 reads SGHAT; CDR2 reads FQNNGV. The CDR3 spans 13 residues. The junction had 3 bases not matched to a gene; V was cut back by 3 bases and J by 4 bases. Here the CDR3 DNA reads TGTGCCAGCAGCTTCATACAGGGGTACGAGCAGTACGTC. Its protein product is CASSFIQGYEQYV.

V usage is TRBV7-2 and J usage is TRBJ1-1; no clear D. V was pared by 8 bases and J by 0 bases, with 10 bases between. This CDR3 is 13 amino acids long. Looked up from germline, CDR1 is SGHTA and CDR2 is FQGNSA. The CDR3 protein is CASGTALNTEAFF. The CDR3 DNA sequence: TGTGCCAGCGGCACGGCCCTGAACACTGAAGCTTTCTTT.

This clonotype was seen at least ten times. The chain employs TRBV28 and TRBJ2-7; D is perhaps TRBD2 (5 bases). Germline CDR1 is MDHEN and CDR2 is SYDVKM. Deletions cut 5 bases from V and 5 bases from J, with 16 bases between. The CDR3 covers 14 residues. In DNA, the CDR3 is TGTGCCAGCAGTGGGAGTGATTTCCAAGACGAGCAGTACTTC. Translated: CASSGSDFQDEQYF.

The chain has TRBV13 and TRBJ2-1; 7 bases are shared with TRBD1. The DNA end lines up better with TRBJ2-7; the J call may be wrong. The germline V gene has CDR1 PRHDT and CDR2 FYEKMQ (reference sequence). This CDR3 region has 15 residues. The CDR3 spells CASSATGLSYNEQYF. Written as DNA, the CDR3 is TGTGCCAGCAGCGCGACAGGGCTCTCCTACAATGAGCAGTACTTC.

In its sample, this clonotype was seen a few times. The CDR3 spells CASSTDRGRGINQPQHF. The CDR3 DNA reads TGTGCCAGCAGTACCGACAGGGGGCGAGGAATTAATCAGCCCCAGCATTTT. V usage is TRBV6-1 and J usage is TRBJ1-5; 10 bases match TRBD1. The germline V gene encodes CDR1 MNHNS and CDR2 SASEGT. V trimming: 5 bases; J trimming: 4 bases; junction bases outside the gene matches: 11. The CDR3 runs to 17 residues.

This clonotype turned up a few times. The V gene is TRBV5-8, the J gene TRBJ1-5; TRBD1 is a possible D gene (5 bases). The CDR3 is 18 amino acids. V was clipped by 4 bases and J by 0 bases, with 20 bases between them. Germline V lookup: CDR1 SGHTS, CDR2 YDEGEE. The CDR3 DNA follows: TGTGCCAGCAGCCGGACGGGGCAGAGCCTCTATAGCAATCAGCCCCAGCATTTT. Translation gives CASSRTGQSLYSNQPQHF.

In this sample, this clonotype turned up many times. V and J are TRBV11-2 and TRBJ2-7; tentative D call: TRBD2 (6 bases). CDR3 length: 14 residues. Germline V lookup: CDR1 SGHAT, CDR2 FQNNGV. V was cut by 6 bases and J by 3 bases, with 15 bases left in between. CDR3 sequence: CASSYAGPDYEQYV. The DNA for the CDR3 is TGTGCCAGCAGTTACGCGGGGCCGGACTACGAGCAGTACGTC.